This T cell receptor (beta chain) was observed in a study of shared clonotypes between healthy human individuals. The study, taken as a whole, reports: The naive CD4 repertoires of a few donors were compared, and around 5.1% of clonotypes were shared.

V was cut by 3 bases and J by 4 bases, with 16 bases left in between. The CDR3 covers 15 residues. Germline V gives CDR1 LNHDA, CDR2 SQIVND (reference sequence). Naive-designated CD8 cells lacked CD45RO, were positively enriched for CCR7, and omitted terminally differentiated effector memory CD45RA+ cells. Measured with immunoSEQ multiplex PCR; TCRdb has only the in-frame clones, and not every one. The sample consists of some 2,100,000 clones, about 93% of them appearing once. About this clone itself: Its matching antigen is unknown.

The genes are TRBV19 and TRBJ2-7; D ambiguous. This sequence was found in a man younger than 35 in good health. Some clones in this sample may be carry-over from other donors' samples. Sequenced material: naive CD8+ T cells from PBMCs. CDR3 nucleotides: TGTGCCAGTAGTATCTCCCTCAGTTTATCGTACGAGCAGTACTTC. It yields the protein CASSISLSLSYEQYF.